This T cell receptor (beta chain) was identified during a study of early T cells in non-severe SARS-CoV-2 infection. TCRdb re-called the 5' RACE reads with MiXCR, one entry per CDR3 protein. The data show about 31,000 distinct CDR3 sequences, with 5% to 7% seen just once and over 20% held by the top ten. The ends were cut back, 1 base at V and 4 bases at J, with 9 bases in the middle. Per germline, CDR1 LGHNA and CDR2 YNFKEQ. The CDR3 has 14 amino acids. The chain has TRBV4-2 and TRBJ2-3; unclear D gene. The sample taken for sequencing was whole blood. The TCR was taken from an adult who was a healthcare worker with PCR-confirmed SARS-CoV-2 infection or an uninfected control (not recorded which). CDR3 in amino acids: CASSQGDSSDTQYF. The CDR3 DNA sequence: TGTGCCAGCAGCCAAGGAGATAGCTCAGATACGCAGTATTTT.